This TCR beta chain derives from a study of radiotherapy plus CTLA-4 blockade in lung cancer. This clone was seen just once. Each patient with chemo-refractory metastatic non-small-cell lung cancer was treated with focal radiation plus CTLA-4 blockade using ipilimumab. This table comes from immunoSEQ multiplex PCR, and its TCRdb copy is limited to in-frame clones, with some not included. The repertoire consists of 40,000 to 45,000 clones, with about 74% occurring once and the leading ten covering 9.8%. Sequencing was performed on peripheral blood, taken from a patient treated with radiotherapy plus ipilimumab. The receptor's source is a human donor with non-small cell lung cancer who had stable disease on radiotherapy plus ipilimumab.

The CDR3 DNA reads as TGTGCCAGCTCCTTACAGTCAACTAATGAAAAACTGTTTTTT. Protein product: CASSLQSTNEKLFF. The genes are TRBV18 and TRBJ1-4; D is unclear. The CDR3 spans 14 residues. Per the germline V gene, CDR1 is KGHSH and CDR2 is LQKENI. V shed 6 bases and J shed 0 bases, with 8 bases lying between them.